This T cell receptor beta chain was identified during a study of T cell clonality in common variable immunodeficiency. This CDR3 has 14 amino acids. Germline V lookup: CDR1 GTSNPN, CDR2 SVGIG (reference sequence). V lost 0 bases, J lost 2 bases, and 10 bases lay in between. Many counts were recorded for this clone. Its specificity is not known. Read sequence stops 3 residues before the CDR3 end, and the germline J gene provides the missing end. Study-level results: Fewer deletions and N-nucleotide insertions were reportedly seen in common variable immunodeficiency TCR beta sequences.

Clones were sequenced by immunoSEQ multiplex PCR, and TCRdb holds only the in-frame ones, with some missing. There are fewer than 25,000 clones in the sample, none observed a single time. The chain couples TRBV30 to TRBJ1-1; D is undetermined. Sequenced input: peripheral blood mononuclear cells. The receptor comes from a human donor with common variable immunodeficiency. The covered CDR3 bases are TGTGCCTGGAGTGTACAGCCCTTTAACACTGAA. This gives the protein CAWSVQPFNTE. The entire CDR3 sequence reads CAWSVQPFNTEAFF.